This record covers a single T cell receptor (beta chain). Its antigen is still unknown. Base qualities are missing; no much larger clone stands one base away. The germline V gene encodes CDR1 SGDLS and CDR2 YYNGEE. From its cysteine to its phenylalanine, the CDR3 spans 12 amino acids. CDR3 DNA only is kept here, 36 bases in frame from base 1. The germline ends are 7 bases apart after V is trimmed by 3 bases and J by 3 bases. Eight healthy control donors were used as the comparison group for repertoire analyses. Before genomic DNA extraction, CD8+ T cells lacking CD4 were purified from blood. Receptor amplification or capture employed the immunoSEQ multiplex PCR assay. Rearranged TCR beta chain products were amplified from the genomic DNA of sorted T-cell subsets and were then sequenced. The published analysis was carried out like this. Shannon entropy and Simpson indices were used to measure the diversity of productive TCR beta rearrangements in each repertoire. To assess clonal expansion, the frequencies of the 100 most abundant productive TCR beta clonotypes were added up as a share of total reads. The TRB repertoires were evaluated with a self-reactivity index based on amino acid usage at CDR3beta positions 6 and 7. Repertoire analyses used two-way ANOVA; flow cytometric analyses used Student t or Mann-Whitney tests. TCRdb holds this immuneACCESS table with in-frame rearrangements only. Some clones are missing; in checked studies, unresolved V genes explain under half, and the rest has no known cause. The V and J calls and the clone size are those of that table, but D and trimming were determined from the DNA. The sample table holds 6,000 to 8,000 clones, of which roughly 86% were seen once. In total, the top ten clones hold about 13% of the sample.

This sample was included in a study of regulatory and conventional T cells in RAG deficiency (TCRdb year 2017). Study-wide context: The study used high-throughput TCR beta sequencing to compare repertoire diversity and composition of Treg, conventional CD4+ and CD8+ T cells between RAG-deficient patients and healthy controls. The paper's findings and limits, for the study overall: Unique TCR beta sequences from Treg cells were about 100-fold fewer in Omenn syndrome and CID/AS patients than controls, versus roughly 10-fold for other subsets. Sorted CD25-high CD127-low cells from Omenn syndrome patients may represent peripherally activated cells rather than bona fide Treg cells. Some T-cell subset analyses were not done for some subjects. Shorter CDR3 lengths were found in all patient T-cell subsets, and >90% Treg-Tconv repertoire overlap at nucleotide and amino acid level was observed in Omenn syndrome patients. Compared with control T-cell subpopulations, RAG-deficient patients had much lower Shannon entropy and higher Simpson indices.

These sequences were also reported in another study, on regulatory T cells. The second paper states: The multiplex PCR relied on 52 forward TRBV primers and 13 reverse TRBJ primers, and amplification bias was corrected through assay-based and computational methods. Repertoires from patients had restricted unique TRB V-J pairs and skewed V and J gene usage, with the strongest effect in regulatory T cells. The study compared T-cell receptor beta repertoires of sorted regulatory, conventional CD4+ and CD8+ T cells in CD3G-deficient patients with those in healthy controls. Ficoll density separation was used to isolate peripheral blood mononuclear cells. A FACSAria cell sorter was used to isolate CD3+ CD8+ CD4- T cells. Within the immunoSEQ assay, multiplex PCR amplified rearranged TRB loci from genomic DNA. TRB amplicons were sequenced on an Illumina HiSeq platform. Custom algorithms error-filtered the raw sequences and aligned them to reference gene sequences, after which the immunoSEQ online tools were used for analysis. Frequencies of productive and nonproductive TRB rearrangements were evaluated among both unique and total sequences. For group comparisons, t tests, Mann-Whitney tests or two-way ANOVA were performed in Prism software.

The sequence derives from a human donor in good health. The sequence is built from TRBV9 and TRBJ2-7; possibly the D gene is TRBD2, per 5 matching bases. Specimen: CD8+ T cells sorted from blood. The nucleotide sequence is TGTGCCAGCAGCGGCAGCGGCTACGAGCAGTACTTC. Its translation is CASSGSGYEQYF.